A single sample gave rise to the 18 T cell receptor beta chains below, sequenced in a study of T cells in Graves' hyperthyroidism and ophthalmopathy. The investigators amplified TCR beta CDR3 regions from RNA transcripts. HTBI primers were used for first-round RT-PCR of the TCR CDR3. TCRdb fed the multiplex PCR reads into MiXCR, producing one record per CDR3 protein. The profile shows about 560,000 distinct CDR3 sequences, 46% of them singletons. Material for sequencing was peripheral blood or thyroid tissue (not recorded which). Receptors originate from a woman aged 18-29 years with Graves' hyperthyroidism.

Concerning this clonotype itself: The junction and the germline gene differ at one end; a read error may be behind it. The CDR3 spells CASSLGQPNQPQHF. Written as DNA, the CDR3 is TGTGCCAGCAGCTTGGGACAGCCCAATCAGCCCCAGCATTTT. The chain is built from TRBV5-1 and TRBJ1-5, with 7 positions matching TRBD1. Germline V CDR1 and CDR2: SGHRS, YFSETQ. The CDR3 is 14 residues long.

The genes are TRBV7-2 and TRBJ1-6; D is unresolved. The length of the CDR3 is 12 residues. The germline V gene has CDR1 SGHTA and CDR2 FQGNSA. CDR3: CARVSGNSPLHF. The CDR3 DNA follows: TGTGCTAGAGTCTCGGGCAATTCACCCCTCCACTTT.

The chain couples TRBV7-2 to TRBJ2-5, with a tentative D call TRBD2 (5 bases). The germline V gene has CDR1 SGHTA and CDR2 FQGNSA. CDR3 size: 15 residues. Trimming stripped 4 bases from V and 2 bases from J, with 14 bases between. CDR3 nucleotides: TGTGCCAGCAGCTCGGTGGGAGAGGGTCAAGAGACCCAGTACTTC. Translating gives CASSSVGEGQETQYF.

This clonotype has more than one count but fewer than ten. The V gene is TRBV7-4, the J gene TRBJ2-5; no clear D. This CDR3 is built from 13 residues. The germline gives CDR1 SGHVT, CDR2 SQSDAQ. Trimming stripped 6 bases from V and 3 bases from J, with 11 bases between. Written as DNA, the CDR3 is TGTGCCAGCAGTCCCGAGGCCAAAGAGACCCAGTACTTC. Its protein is CASSPEAKETQYF. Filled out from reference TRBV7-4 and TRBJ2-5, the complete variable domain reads GAGVSQSPRYKVAKRGRDVALRCDSISGHVTLYWYRQTLGQGSEVLTYSQSDAQRDKSGRPSGRFSAERPERSVSTLKIQRTEQGDSAVYLCASSPEAKETQYFGPGTRLLVL.

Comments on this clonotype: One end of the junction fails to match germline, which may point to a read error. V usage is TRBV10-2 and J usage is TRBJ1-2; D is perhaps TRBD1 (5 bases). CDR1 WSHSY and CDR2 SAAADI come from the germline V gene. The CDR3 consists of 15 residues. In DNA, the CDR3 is TGTGCCAGCAGCTTGATGCAGGCAGGGACCTATGGCTACACCTTC. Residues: CASSLMQAGTYGYTF.

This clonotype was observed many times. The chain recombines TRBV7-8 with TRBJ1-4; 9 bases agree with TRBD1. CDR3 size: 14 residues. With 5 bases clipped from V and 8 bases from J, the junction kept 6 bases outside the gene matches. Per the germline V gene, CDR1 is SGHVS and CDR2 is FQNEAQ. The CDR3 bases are TGTGCCAGCAGCCCCGGGACAGGGACCGAAAAACTGTTTTTT. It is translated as CASSPGTGTEKLFF.

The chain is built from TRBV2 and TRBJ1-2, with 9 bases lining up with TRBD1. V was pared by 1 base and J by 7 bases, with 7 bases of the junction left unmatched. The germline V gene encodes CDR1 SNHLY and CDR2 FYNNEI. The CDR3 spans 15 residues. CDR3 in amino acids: CASSEGTGVSGGYTF. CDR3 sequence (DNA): TGTGCCAGCAGTGAAGGGACAGGGGTGTCGGGTGGCTACACCTTC. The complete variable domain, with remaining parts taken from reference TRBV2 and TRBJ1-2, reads EPEVTQTPSHQVTQMGQEVILRCVPISNHLYFYWYRQILGQKVEFLVSFYNNEISEKSEIFDDQFSVERPDGSNFTLKIRSTKLEDSAMYFCASSEGTGVSGGYTFGSGTRLTVV.

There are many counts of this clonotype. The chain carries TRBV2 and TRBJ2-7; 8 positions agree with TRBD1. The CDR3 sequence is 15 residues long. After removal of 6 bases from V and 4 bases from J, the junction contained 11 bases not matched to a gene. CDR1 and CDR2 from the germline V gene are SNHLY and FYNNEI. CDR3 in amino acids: CASSLDRGAAYEQYF. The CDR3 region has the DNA TGTGCCAGCAGCCTCGACAGGGGAGCGGCGTACGAGCAGTACTTC.

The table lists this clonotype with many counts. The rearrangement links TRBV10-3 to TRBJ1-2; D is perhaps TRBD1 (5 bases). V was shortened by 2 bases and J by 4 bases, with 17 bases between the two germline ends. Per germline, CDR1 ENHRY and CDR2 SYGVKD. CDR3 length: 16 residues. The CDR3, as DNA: TGTGCCATCAGTGAGACGGGTCCGGGGCAGACCTATGGCTACACCTTC. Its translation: CAISETGPGQTYGYTF.

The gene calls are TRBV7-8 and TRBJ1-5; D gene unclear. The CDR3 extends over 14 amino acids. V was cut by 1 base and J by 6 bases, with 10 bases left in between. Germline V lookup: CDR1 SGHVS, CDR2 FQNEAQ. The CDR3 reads CASSLVGGAQPQHF. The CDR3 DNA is TGTGCCAGCAGCTTAGTGGGAGGCGCTCAGCCCCAGCATTTT. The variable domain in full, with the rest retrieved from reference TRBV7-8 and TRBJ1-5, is GAGVSQSPRYKVAKRGQDVALRCDPISGHVSLFWYQQALGQGPEFLTYFQNEAQLDKSGLPSDRFFAERPEGSVSTLKIQRTQQEDSAVYLCASSLVGGAQPQHFGDGTRLSIL.

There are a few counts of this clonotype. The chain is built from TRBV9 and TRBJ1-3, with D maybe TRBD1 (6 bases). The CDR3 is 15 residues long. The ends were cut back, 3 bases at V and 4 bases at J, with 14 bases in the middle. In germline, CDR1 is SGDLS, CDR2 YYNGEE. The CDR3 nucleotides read TGTGCCAGCAGCGGTTTACAGGGAATAGGAAACACCATATATTTT. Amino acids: CASSGLQGIGNTIYF.

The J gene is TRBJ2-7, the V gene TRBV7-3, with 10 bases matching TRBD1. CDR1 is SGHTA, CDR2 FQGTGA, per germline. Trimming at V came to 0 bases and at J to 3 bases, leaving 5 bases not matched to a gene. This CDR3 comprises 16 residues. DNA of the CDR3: TGTGCCAGCAGCTTAACTGGGACAGGGGTCCGCTACGAGCAGTACTTC. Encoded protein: CASSLTGTGVRYEQYF.

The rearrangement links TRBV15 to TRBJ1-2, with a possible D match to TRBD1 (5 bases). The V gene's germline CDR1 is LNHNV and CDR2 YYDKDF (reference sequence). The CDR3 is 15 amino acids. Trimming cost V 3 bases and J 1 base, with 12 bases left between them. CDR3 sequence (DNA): TGTGCCACCAGCAGTCCTGGACAACATAACTATGGCTACACCTTC. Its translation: CATSSPGQHNYGYTF.

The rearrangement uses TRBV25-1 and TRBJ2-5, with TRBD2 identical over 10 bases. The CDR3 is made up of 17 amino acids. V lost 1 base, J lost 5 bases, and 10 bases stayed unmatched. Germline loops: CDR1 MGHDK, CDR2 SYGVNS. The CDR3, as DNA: TGTGCCAGCAGTGAATTTGCAGGGGGACTAGCGAGCGAGACCCAGTACTTC. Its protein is CASSEFAGGLASETQYF. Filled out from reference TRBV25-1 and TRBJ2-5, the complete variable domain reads EADIYQTPRYLVIGTGKKITLECSQTMGHDKMYWYQQDPGMELHLIHYSYGVNSTEKGDLSSESTVSRIRTEHFPLTLESARPSHTSQYLCASSEFAGGLASETQYFGPGTRLLVL.

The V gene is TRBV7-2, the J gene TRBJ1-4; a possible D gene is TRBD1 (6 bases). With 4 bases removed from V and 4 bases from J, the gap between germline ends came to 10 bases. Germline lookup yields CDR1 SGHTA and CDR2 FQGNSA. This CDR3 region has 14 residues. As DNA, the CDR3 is TGTGCCAGCAGCTCGACAGGAGATAATGAAAAACTGTTTTTT. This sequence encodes CASSSTGDNEKLFF.

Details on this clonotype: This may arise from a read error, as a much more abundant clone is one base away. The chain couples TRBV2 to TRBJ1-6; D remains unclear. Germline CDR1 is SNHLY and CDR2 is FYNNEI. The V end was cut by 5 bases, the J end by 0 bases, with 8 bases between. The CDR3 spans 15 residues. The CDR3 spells CASSLESSYNSPLHF. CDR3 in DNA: TGTGCCAGCAGTCTAGAGAGCTCCTATAATTCACCCCTCCACTTT.

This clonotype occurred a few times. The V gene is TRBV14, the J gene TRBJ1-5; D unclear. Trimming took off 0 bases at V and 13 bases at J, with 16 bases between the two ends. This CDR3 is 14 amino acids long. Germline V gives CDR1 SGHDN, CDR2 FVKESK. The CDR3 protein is CASSQDGYSDPQHF. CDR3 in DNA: TGTGCCAGCAGCCAAGATGGGTATTCGGACCCGCAGCATTTT.

The CDR3 nucleotides read TGTGCCAGCAGCGCTGACGTATACGGCGGCTCTGAAGCTTTCTTT. Translated, it gives CASSADVYGGSEAFF. The rearrangement joins TRBV9 to TRBJ1-1; D is ambiguous. Trimming left V 3 bases short and J 6 bases short, with 18 bases between. The CDR3 consists of 15 residues. Germline values: CDR1 SGDLS, CDR2 YYNGEE.